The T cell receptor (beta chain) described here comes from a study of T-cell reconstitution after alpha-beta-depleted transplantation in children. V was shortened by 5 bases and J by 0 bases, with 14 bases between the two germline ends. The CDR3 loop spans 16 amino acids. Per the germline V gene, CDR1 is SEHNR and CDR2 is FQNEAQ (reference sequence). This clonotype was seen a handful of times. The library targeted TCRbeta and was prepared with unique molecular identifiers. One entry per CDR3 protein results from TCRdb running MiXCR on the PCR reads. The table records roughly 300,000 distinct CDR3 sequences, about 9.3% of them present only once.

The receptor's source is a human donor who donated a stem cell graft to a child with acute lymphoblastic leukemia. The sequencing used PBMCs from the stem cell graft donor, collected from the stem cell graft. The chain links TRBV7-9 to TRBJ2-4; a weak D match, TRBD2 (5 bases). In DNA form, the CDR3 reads TGTGCCAGCAGCCCCAATCTAGCAGTAGCCAAAAACATTCAGTACTTC. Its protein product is CASSPNLAVAKNIQYF.